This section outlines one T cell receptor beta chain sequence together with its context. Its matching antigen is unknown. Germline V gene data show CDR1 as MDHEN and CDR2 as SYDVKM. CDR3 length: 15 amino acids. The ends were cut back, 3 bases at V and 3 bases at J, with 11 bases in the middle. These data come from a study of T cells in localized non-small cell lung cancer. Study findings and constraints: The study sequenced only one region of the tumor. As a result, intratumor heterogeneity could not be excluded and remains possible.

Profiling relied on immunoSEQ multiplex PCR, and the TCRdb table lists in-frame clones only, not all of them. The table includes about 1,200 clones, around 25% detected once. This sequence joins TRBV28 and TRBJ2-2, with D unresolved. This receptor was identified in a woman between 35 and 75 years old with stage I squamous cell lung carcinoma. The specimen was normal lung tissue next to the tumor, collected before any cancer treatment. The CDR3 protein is CASSFRQTHTGELFF. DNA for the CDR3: TGTGCCAGCAGTTTTCGTCAGACCCACACCGGGGAGCTGTTTTTT. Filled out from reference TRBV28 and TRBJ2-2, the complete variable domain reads DVKVTQSSRYLVKRTGEKVFLECVQDMDHENMFWYRQDPGLGLRLIYFSYDVKMKEKGDIPEGYSVSREKKERFSLILESASTNQTSMYLCASSFRQTHTGELFFGEGSRLTVL.